This T cell receptor (beta chain) was obtained from a study of T cell responses to AZD1222 COVID-19 vaccine (dated by TCRdb to the early 2020s). As for the study more broadly: A total of over 230 trial participants underwent TCR sequencing, of whom about 200 had received two doses of AZD1222 and roughly 26 had received two doses of the MenACWY control vaccine. Trial participants were enrolled into age subgroups of 18-55, 56-69 and 70-plus years, which contained approximately 150, 28 and 58 TCR-sequenced participants, respectively. The paper's findings and limits, for the study overall: Conclusions about previously exposed vaccinees were limited because only five to seven AZD1222 recipients were SARS-CoV-2 seropositive at baseline. The whole spike protein was spanned by vaccine-associated CD4 TCRs, and dominant responses were seen in regions 160-218 and 743-854. In the small 56-69-year group, the increase in depth fell short of significance, most likely because of low power. Participants were mostly white British and included more females than males, and it was suggested by the authors that clonal diversity may have been underestimated. Because no day 14 peak-response samples were available, repertoires were characterized only after the peak T cell response. Epitopes outside the regions mutated in the B.1.351 and B.1.1.7 variants were reportedly recognized by nearly half of the unique spike-specific TCRs. A significant rise in spike-specific TCR breadth and depth was observed after two AZD1222 doses relative to day 0 and relative to MenACWY recipients.

Note on this clone: The specificity of this receptor is unknown. No base-level quality is on record; no much larger clone is a single base apart.

The CDR1 and CDR2 encoded by the germline V gene are WSHSY and SAAADI. Trimming costs V 2 bases and J 6 bases, and their ends lie 14 bases apart. The CDR3 goes from the cysteine to the phenylalanine over 15 residues. Just the 45-base CDR3 DNA is kept, in frame starting at base 1. The CDR3 regions of human TCRbeta chains were subjected to immunosequencing. As for the original processing: TCRs in the repertoires were matched against a reference library of SARS-CoV-2-specific TCRs that had been generated with the MIRA antigen-specificity platform. Breadth was defined as the fraction of unique TCRs that were SARS-CoV-2-associated. Depth was defined as the fraction of total T cells that were SARS-CoV-2-associated. Using the MIRA data, each spike-specific TCR was mapped to the spike region that the TCR reacts to and placed in a CD4 or CD8 class. Log10-transformed breadth and depth values were compared by one-way ANOVA with Sidak's multiple comparisons tests. Imported from immuneACCESS, the table was reduced by TCRdb to in-frame sequences with V and J called. These copies leave out some clones; in studies compared against another copy, an unresolved V gene accounts for under half, and the cause of the remainder is not known. V and J calls and clone size are as listed in that table; D and trimming were resolved from the DNA. Here the sample has under 200,000 clones; around 89% occur a single time. The ten top clones hold roughly 26% of the sample.

The sample's time point label, decoded: about 28 days (+/-7) after the second vaccine dose. AZD1222 recipients given second doses at about 4 weeks or at about 12 weeks were pooled, since spike-specific TCR depth and breadth were not found to differ between the two schedules. Vaccinee samples were obtained from the UK trials COV001 and COV002, which included a single-blind randomized controlled phase 2/3 trial of AZD1222 (ChAdOx1 nCoV-19) in healthy adults. For TCRbeta chain sequencing, PBMC samples from trial participants were taken at day 0 and at day 28 after the second dose. Recombination connected TRBV10-2 to TRBJ1-5; D gene: possibly TRBD1, on 5 matching bases. Material: peripheral blood, obtained 28 days after the second AZD1222 dose. The clonotype originates from an adult who received the AZD1222 COVID-19 vaccine. The bases read TGCGCCAGCAGTGAGGCGGGAGGGGTAGGTCAGCCCCAGCATTTT. Its translation reads: CASSEAGGVGQPQHF.